This TCR beta chain was captured in a study of blood T cells in healthy people across ages. This clonotype was detected only a few times. The antigen is undetermined. The study's findings and limits: It was the long-lived donors that had more naive CD4+ cells and higher diversity than aged donors. Samples with more naive T cells showed higher observed beta diversity.

Peripheral blood from each donor was collected in a volume of 9.5 to 10 milliliters. Per-sample PBMC isolation yielded at least 7 million cells. A second roughly 7 to 11 cycle PCR used barcoded and J-beta primers. From the 5' RACE reads, TCRdb called clonotypes with MiXCR, one entry per CDR3 protein. Here the sample spans 650,000 to 800,000 distinct CDR3 sequences, more than 40% being singletons. The sample comprised blood. This TCR came from a man between 60 and 75 years old in good health.

The chain's CDR3 is CASSQDPLAGVTDTQYF. CDR3 nucleotides: TGCGCCAGCAGCCAAGACCCTCTAGCGGGGGTCACAGATACGCAGTATTTT. The genes are TRBV4-1 and TRBJ2-3; 10 nucleotides align to TRBD2. Unmatched junction bases numbered 5, after V lost 0 bases and J lost 2 bases. The germline CDR1 and CDR2 sequences are MGHRA and YSYEKL. This CDR3 is built from 17 residues.